The rows below give T cell receptor beta chains drawn from one sample of a study of blood T cell repertoires in COVID-19. The protocol was immunoSEQ multiplex PCR, while the TCRdb copy is restricted to in-frame clones and leaves out a portion. The sample holds over 200,000 clones, 80% to 90% seen once. The source material was peripheral blood. Receptors were obtained from a woman older than 75 with active or convalescent COVID-19. CDR3s include the opening cysteine and the closing phenylalanine or tryptophan. A D gene is named only where the DNA matches it firmly. Size tells how often a clone was seen (once, few, many) or the class of an expanded clone, and some rows leave it out.

TRBJ2-3 | TRBD2 | 15 | TRBV5-1 | once | CASSSSGIGTDTQYF | TGCGCCAGCAGCTCTAGCGGGATTGGGACAGATACGCAGTATTTT
TRBJ2-1 | TRBD2 | 15 | TRBV5-1 | - | CASSQTSGAYNEQFF | TGCGCCAGCAGCCAAACTAGCGGGGCCTACAATGAGCAGTTCTTC
TRBJ2-6 | TRBD1 | 18 | TRBV7-9 | - | CASRRDRQGNSGANVLTF | TGTGCCAGCCGCCGAGATCGACAGGGGAACTCCGGGGCCAACGTCCTGACTTTC
TRBJ2-1 | - | 17 | TRBV7-8 | - | CASSPSPAAAVGNEQFF | TGTGCCAGCAGCCCAAGCCCCGCGGCCGCGGTCGGCAATGAGCAGTTCTTC
TRBJ2-7 | TRBD1 | 14 | TRBV6-5 | - | CASSSGTDRYEQYF | TGTGCCAGCAGTTCTGGGACAGATCGATACGAGCAGTACTTC
TRBJ2-3 | - | 14 | TRBV6-1 | once | CASSEGPGADTQYF | TGTGCCAGCAGTGAAGGGCCCGGGGCAGATACGCAGTATTTT
TRBJ1-1 | - | 13 | TRBV7-2 | few | CASSRGWGAEAFF | TGTGCCAGCAGCCGGGGATGGGGGGCTGAAGCTTTCTTT
TRBJ1-2 | - | 17 | TRBV4-2 | - | CASSQDPAASTNYGYTF | TGTGCCAGCAGCCAAGATCCGGCAGCTAGTACCAACTATGGCTACACCTTC
TRBJ1-5 | - | 13 | TRBV4-3 | once | CASSQDRNQPQHF | TGCGCCAGCAGCCAAGACCGGAATCAGCCCCAGCATTTT
TRBJ1-5 | - | 15 | TRBV18 | - | CASSPAGLSNQPQHF | TGTGCCAGCTCACCAGCAGGGTTGAGCAATCAGCCCCAGCATTTT
TRBJ1-6 | TRBD1 | 17 | TRBV11-2 | - | CASSTEGQNFMDSPLHF | TGTGCCAGCAGCACCGAGGGACAGAATTTTATGGATTCACCCCTCCACTTT
TRBJ2-7 | - | 11 | TRBV3-1/TRBV3-2 | - | CASSFAGGKHF | TGTGCCAGCAGCTTCGCTGGGGGGAAACACTTC
TRBJ2-1 | - | 16 | TRBV19 | - | CASSIGKQGPYNEQFF | TGTGCCAGTAGTATAGGTAAACAGGGACCCTACAATGAGCAGTTCTTC
TRBJ1-2 | TRBD1 | 16 | TRBV6-1 | - | CASSELTTGIYYGYTF | TGTGCCAGCAGTGAATTAACGACAGGGATTTACTATGGCTACACCTTC
TRBJ1-2 | - | 12 | TRBV7-9 | - | CASSLYSGGYTF | TGTGCCAGCAGCTTATATTCAGGTGGCTACACCTTC
TRBJ2-3 | - | 18 | TRBV7-6 | - | CASTPRMRSRGYTDTQYF | TGTGCCAGCACCCCCCGGATGCGAAGTAGGGGATACACAGATACGCAGTATTTT
TRBJ1-1 | TRBD1 | 15 | TRBV5-1 | - | CASSPDRGRWTEAFF | TGCGCCAGCAGCCCGGACAGGGGGCGGTGGACTGAAGCTTTCTTT
TRBJ1-6 | - | 15 | TRBV6-5 | - | CASTGRQLYNSPLHF | TGTGCCAGCACCGGGCGACAGCTCTATAATTCACCCCTCCACTTT